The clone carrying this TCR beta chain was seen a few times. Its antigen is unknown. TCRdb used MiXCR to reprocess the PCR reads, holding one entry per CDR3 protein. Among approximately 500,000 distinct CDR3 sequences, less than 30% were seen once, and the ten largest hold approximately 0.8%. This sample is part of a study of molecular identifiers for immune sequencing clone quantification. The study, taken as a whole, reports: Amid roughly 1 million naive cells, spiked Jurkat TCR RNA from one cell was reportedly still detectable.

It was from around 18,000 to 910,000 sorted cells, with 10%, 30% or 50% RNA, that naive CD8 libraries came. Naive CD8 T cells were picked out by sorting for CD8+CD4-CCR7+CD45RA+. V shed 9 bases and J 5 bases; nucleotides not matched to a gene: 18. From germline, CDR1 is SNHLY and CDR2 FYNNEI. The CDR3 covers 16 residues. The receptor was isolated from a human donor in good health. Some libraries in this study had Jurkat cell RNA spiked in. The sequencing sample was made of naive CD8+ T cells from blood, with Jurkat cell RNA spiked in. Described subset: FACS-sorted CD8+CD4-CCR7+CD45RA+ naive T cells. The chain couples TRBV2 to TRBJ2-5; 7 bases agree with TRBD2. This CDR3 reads CARRDIGGGPEETQYF. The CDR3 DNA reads TGTGCCAGAAGGGATATTGGGGGAGGGCCGGAGGAGACCCAGTACTTC.